A single sample gave rise to the 2 T cell receptor beta chains below, sequenced in a study of blood T cell repertoires in COVID-19. Produced via immunoSEQ multiplex PCR; TCRdb's table is partial and in-frame only. The table has a few hundred thousand clones, 82% seen once. The sample was peripheral blood. Every receptor here comes from a woman younger than 35 with acute or convalescent COVID-19.

The chain combines TRBV7-8 with TRBJ2-1, with 7 bases aligning to TRBD2. Germline V lookup: CDR1 SGHVS, CDR2 FQNEAQ. V lost 1 base to trimming and J lost 4 bases; unmatched junction nucleotides: 4. The CDR3 loop spans 15 amino acids. The CDR3 sequence: CASSLVLAEYNEQFF. The DNA of the CDR3 is TGTGCCAGCAGCTTAGTCCTAGCGGAGTACAATGAGCAGTTCTTC. The variable domain in full, with the rest retrieved from reference TRBV7-8 and TRBJ2-1, is GAGVSQSPRYKVAKRGQDVALRCDPISGHVSLFWYQQALGQGPEFLTYFQNEAQLDKSGLPSDRFFAERPEGSVSTLKIQRTQQEDSAVYLCASSLVLAEYNEQFFGPGTRLTVL.

The rearrangement uses TRBV27 and TRBJ2-2; 9 bases align to TRBD2. This CDR3 contains 15 residues. In germline, CDR1 is MNHEY, CDR2 SMNVEV (reference sequence). Trimming removed 5 bases from V and 5 bases from J; junction bases left unmatched: 6. CDR3 sequence: CASSLGLASTGELFF. Here the CDR3 DNA reads TGTGCCAGCAGTCTCGGACTAGCGAGTACCGGGGAGCTGTTTTTT.